The clone carrying this T cell receptor beta chain appeared once. V was cut by 5 bases and J by 4 bases, with 4 bases left in between. Germline V gene data show CDR1 as SNHLY and CDR2 as FYNNEI. The CDR3 sequence is 11 residues long. The data belong to a study of blood T cell repertoires in COVID-19. TCRdb's table, derived via immunoSEQ multiplex PCR, lists solely in-frame clones and lacks some. Altogether fewer than 200,000 clones are present, over 80% being singletons, with the ten largest covering 7.6%. The rearrangement uses TRBV2 and TRBJ2-3; D call uncertain. Sequencing used peripheral blood. The receptor was isolated from a woman aged 70 to 79 with COVID-19, enrolled during active disease. The CDR3 DNA is TGTGCCAGCAGTCGCGCAGATACGCAGTATTTT. Protein: CASSRADTQYF.